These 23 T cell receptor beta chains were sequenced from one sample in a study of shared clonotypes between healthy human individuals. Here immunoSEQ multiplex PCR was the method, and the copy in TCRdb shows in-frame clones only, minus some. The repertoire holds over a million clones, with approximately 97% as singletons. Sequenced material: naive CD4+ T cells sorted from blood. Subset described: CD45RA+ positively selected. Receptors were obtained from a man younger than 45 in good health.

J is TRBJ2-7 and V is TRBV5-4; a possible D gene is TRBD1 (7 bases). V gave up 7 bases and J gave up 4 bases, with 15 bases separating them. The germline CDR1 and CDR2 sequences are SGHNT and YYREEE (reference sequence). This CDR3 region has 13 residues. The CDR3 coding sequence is TGTGCCAGCCGCGGGACAGACACATACGAGCAGTACTTC. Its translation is CASRGTDTYEQYF.

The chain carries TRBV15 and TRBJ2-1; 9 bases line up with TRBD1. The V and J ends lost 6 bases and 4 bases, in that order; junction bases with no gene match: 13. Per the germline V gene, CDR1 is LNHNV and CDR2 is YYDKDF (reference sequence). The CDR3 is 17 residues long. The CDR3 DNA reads TGTGCCACCAGGCTGTATCCCGACAGGGGGAAGTACAATGAGCAGTTCTTC. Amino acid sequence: CATRLYPDRGKYNEQFF. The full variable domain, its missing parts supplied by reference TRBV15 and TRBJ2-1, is DAMVIQNPRYQVTQFGKPVTLSCSQTLNHNVMYWYQQKSSQAPKLLFHYYDKDFNNEADTPDNFQSRRPNTSFCFLDIRSPGLGDTAMYLCATRLYPDRGKYNEQFFGPGTRLTVL.

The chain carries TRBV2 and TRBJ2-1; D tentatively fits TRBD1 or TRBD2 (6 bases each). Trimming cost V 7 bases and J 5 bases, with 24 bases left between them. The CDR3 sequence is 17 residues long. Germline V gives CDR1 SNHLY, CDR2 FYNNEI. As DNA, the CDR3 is TGTGCCAGCACCGCAGGGGTTCTATGGCGGGGACACAATGAGCAGTTCTTC. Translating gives CASTAGVLWRGHNEQFF.

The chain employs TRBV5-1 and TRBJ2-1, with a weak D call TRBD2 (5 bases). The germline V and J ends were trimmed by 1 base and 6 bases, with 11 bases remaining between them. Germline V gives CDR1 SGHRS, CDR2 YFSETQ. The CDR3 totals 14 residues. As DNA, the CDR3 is TGCGCCAGCAGCTTGTGGGAGCCGAGCAATGAGCAGTTCTTC. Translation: CASSLWEPSNEQFF.

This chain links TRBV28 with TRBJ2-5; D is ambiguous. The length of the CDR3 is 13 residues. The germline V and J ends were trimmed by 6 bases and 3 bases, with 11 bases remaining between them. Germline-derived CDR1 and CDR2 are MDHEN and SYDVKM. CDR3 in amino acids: CASSTRPEETQYF. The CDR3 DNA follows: TGTGCCAGCAGCACCAGGCCGGAAGAGACCCAGTACTTC. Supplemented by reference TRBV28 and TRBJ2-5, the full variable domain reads DVKVTQSSRYLVKRTGEKVFLECVQDMDHENMFWYRQDPGLGLRLIYFSYDVKMKEKGDIPEGYSVSREKKERFSLILESASTNQTSMYLCASSTRPEETQYFGPGTRLLVL.

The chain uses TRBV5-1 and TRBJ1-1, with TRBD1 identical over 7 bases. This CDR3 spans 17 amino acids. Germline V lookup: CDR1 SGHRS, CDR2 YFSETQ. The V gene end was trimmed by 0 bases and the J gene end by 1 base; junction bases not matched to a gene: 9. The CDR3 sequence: CASSLGIQGSWNTEAFF. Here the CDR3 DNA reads TGCGCCAGCAGCTTGGGGATACAGGGGTCCTGGAACACTGAAGCTTTCTTT.

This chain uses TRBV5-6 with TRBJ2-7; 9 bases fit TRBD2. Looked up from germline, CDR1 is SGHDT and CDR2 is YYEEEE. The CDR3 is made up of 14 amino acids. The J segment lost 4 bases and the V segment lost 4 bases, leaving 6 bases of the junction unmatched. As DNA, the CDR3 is TGTGCCAGCAGCCTTAGCGGGAGACGGTACGAGCAGTACTTC. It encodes CASSLSGRRYEQYF. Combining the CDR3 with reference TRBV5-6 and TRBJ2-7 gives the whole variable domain DAGVTQSPTHLIKTRGQQVTLRCSPKSGHDTVSWYQQALGQGPQFIFQYYEEEERQRGNFPDRFSGHQFPNYSSELNVNALLLGDSALYLCASSLSGRRYEQYFGPGTRLTVT.

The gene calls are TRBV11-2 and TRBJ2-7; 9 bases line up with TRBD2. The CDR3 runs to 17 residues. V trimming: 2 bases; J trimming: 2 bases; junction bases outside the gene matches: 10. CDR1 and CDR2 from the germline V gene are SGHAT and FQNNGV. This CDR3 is CASSLKIAGDSTYEQYF. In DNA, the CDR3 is TGTGCCAGCAGCTTAAAAATAGCGGGGGACTCAACCTACGAGCAGTACTTC.

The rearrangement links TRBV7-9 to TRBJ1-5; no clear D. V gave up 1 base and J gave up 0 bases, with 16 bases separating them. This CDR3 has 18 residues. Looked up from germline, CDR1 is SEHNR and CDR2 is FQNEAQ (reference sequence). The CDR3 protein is CASSLVVSGINSNQPQHF. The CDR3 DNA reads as TGTGCCAGCAGCTTAGTGGTGTCGGGAATAAATAGCAATCAGCCCCAGCATTTT. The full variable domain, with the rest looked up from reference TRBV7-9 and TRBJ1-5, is DTGVSQNPRHKITKRGQNVTFRCDPISEHNRLYWYRQTLGQGPEFLTYFQNEAQLEKSRLLSDRFSAERPKGSFSTLEIQRTEQGDSAMYLCASSLVVSGINSNQPQHFGDGTRLSIL.

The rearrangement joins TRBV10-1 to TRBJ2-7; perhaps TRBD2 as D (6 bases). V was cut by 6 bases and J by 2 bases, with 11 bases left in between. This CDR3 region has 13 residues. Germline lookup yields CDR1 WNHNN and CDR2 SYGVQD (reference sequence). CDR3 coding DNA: TGCGCCAGCAGCCCGGGACTGCCCTACGAGCAGTACTTC. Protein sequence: CASSPGLPYEQYF.

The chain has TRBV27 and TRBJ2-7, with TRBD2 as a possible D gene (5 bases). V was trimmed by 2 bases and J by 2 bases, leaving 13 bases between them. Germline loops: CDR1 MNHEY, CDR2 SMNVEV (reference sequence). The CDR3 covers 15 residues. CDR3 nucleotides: TGTGCCAGCAGTTTAGGTTGGGGAGTTCCCTACGAGCAGTACTTC. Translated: CASSLGWGVPYEQYF.

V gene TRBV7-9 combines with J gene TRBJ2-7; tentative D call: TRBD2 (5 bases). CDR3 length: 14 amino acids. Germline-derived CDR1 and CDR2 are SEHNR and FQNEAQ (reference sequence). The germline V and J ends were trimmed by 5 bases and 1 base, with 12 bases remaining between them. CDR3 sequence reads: CASSIEGGSYEQYF. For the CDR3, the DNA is TGTGCCAGCAGCATAGAGGGTGGATCCTACGAGCAGTACTTC.

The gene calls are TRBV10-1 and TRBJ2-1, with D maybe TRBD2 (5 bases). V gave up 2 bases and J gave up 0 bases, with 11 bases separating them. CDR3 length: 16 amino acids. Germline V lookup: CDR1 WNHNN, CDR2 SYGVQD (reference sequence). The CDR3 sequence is CASSELVGSSYNEQFF. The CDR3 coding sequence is TGCGCCAGCAGTGAGCTGGTGGGGAGCTCCTACAATGAGCAGTTCTTC.

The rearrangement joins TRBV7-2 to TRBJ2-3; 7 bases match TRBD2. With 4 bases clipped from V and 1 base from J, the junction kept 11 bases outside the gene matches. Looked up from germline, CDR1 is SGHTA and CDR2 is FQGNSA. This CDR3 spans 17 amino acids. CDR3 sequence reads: CASSSPPGGGGTDTQYF. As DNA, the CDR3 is TGTGCCAGCAGCTCCCCGCCGGGCGGGGGTGGCACAGATACGCAGTATTTT.

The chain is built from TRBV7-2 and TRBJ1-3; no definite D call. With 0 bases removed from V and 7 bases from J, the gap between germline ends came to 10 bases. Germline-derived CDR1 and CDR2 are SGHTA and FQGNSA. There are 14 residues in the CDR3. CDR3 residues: CASSLARLGNTIYF. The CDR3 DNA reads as TGTGCCAGCAGCTTAGCCAGACTGGGTAACACCATATATTTT.

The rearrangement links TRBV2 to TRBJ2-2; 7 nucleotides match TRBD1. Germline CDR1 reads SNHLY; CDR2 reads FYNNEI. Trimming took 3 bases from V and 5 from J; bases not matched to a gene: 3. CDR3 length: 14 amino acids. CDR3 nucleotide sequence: TGTGCCAGCAGTGAGCAGGGGGAGACCGGGGAGCTGTTTTTT. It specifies CASSEQGETGELFF. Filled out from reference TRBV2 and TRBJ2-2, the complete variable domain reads EPEVTQTPSHQVTQMGQEVILRCVPISNHLYFYWYRQILGQKVEFLVSFYNNEISEKSEIFDDQFSVERPDGSNFTLKIRSTKLEDSAMYFCASSEQGETGELFFGEGSRLTVL.

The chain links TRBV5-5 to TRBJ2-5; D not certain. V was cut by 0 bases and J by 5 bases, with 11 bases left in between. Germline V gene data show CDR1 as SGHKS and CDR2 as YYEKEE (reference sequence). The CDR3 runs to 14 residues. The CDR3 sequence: CASSLVGLGETQYF. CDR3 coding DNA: TGTGCCAGCAGCTTGGTAGGTTTGGGCGAGACCCAGTACTTC. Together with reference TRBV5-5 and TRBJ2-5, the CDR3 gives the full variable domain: DAGVTQSPTHLIKTRGQQVTLRCSPISGHKSVSWYQQVLGQGPQFIFQYYEKEERGRGNFPDRFSARQFPNYSSELNVNALLLGDSALYLCASSLVGLGETQYFGPGTRLLVL.

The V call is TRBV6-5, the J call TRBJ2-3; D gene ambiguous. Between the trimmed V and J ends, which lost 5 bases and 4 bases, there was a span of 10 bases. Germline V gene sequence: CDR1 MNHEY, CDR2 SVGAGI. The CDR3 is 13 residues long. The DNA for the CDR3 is TGTGCCAGCAGTCGATCTTTCTCAGATACGCAGTATTTT. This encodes CASSRSFSDTQYF.

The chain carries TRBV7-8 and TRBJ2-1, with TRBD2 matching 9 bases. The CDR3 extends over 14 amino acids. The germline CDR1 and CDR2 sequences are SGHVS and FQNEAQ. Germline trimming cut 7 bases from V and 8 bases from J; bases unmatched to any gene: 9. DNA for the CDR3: TGTGCCAGCAATCCGCGGGAGGGCCTTTATGAGCAGTTCTTC. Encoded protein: CASNPREGLYEQFF.

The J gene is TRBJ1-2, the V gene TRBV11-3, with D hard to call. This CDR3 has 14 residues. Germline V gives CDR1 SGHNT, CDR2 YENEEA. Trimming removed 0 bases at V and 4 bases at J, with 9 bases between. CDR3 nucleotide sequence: TGTGCCAGCAGCTTAGATCACCGGGGCTATGGCTACACCTTC. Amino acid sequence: CASSLDHRGYGYTF. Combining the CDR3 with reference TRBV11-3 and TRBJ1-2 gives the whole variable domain EAGVVQSPRYKIIEKKQPVAFWCNPISGHNTLYWYLQNLGQGPELLIRYENEEAVDDSQLPKDRFSAERLKGVDSTLKIQPAELGDSAVYLCASSLDHRGYGYTFGSGTRLTVV.

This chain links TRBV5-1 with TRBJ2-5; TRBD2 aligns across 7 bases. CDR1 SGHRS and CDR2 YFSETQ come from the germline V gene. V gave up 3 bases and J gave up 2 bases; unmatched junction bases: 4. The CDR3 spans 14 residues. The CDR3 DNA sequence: TGCGCCAGCAGCTCGGACGGGAGGCAAGAGACCCAGTACTTC. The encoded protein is CASSSDGRQETQYF.

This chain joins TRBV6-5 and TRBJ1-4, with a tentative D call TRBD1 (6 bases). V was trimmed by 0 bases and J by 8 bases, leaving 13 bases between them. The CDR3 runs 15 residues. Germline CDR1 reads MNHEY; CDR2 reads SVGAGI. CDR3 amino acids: CASSYSTGRDEKLFF. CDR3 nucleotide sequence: TGTGCCAGCAGTTACTCGACAGGCCGAGACGAAAAACTGTTTTTT.

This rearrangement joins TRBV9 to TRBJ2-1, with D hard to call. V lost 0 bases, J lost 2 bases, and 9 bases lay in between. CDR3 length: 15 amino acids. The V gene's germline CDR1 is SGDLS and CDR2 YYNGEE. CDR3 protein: CASSVGSPAYNEQFF. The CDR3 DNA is TGTGCCAGCAGCGTAGGTAGCCCAGCCTACAATGAGCAGTTCTTC.